This T cell receptor beta chain was profiled in a study of blood T cell repertoires in COVID-19. Study at large: Material from acute and convalescent COVID-19 was sourced from the United States, Italy and Spain.

CDR1 is MDHEN and CDR2 is SYDVKM in the germline V gene. The CDR3 is made up of 23 amino acids. The V segment lost 10 bases and the J segment 1 base; nucleotides outside the gene matches: 27. Only in-frame clones appear in the TCRdb table, and some are missing; sequencing was by immunoSEQ multiplex PCR. The table shows approximately 60,000 clones, with just over 85% occurring only once. The gene calls are TRBV28 and TRBJ2-2; 13 bases line up with TRBD2. The specimen sequenced was peripheral blood. This TCR derives from a man between 50 and 59 years old with active COVID-19. The CDR3 spells CAKPLAGGPDSVDLRLNTGELFF. Here the CDR3 DNA reads TGTGCCAAACCACTAGCGGGAGGGCCAGATAGCGTTGACTTACGCTTGAACACCGGGGAGCTGTTTTTT. The entire variable domain, with the rest obtained from reference TRBV28 and TRBJ2-2, is as follows: DVKVTQSSRYLVKRTGEKVFLECVQDMDHENMFWYRQDPGLGLRLIYFSYDVKMKEKGDIPEGYSVSREKKERFSLILESASTNQTSMYLCAKPLAGGPDSVDLRLNTGELFFGEGSRLTVL.